Below, one TCR beta chain is given with its context. Amplified regions were TCR beta CDR3 sequences from RNA transcripts. The TCR CDR3 first-round RT-PCR relied on the HTBI primer set. TCRdb reprocessed the multiplex PCR reads via MiXCR and lists one record per CDR3 protein. The sample holds over 500,000 distinct CDR3 sequences, about 15% seen once. Trimming removed 6 bases at V and 6 bases at J, with 18 bases between. There are 15 residues in the CDR3. The germline V gene encodes CDR1 MNHNS and CDR2 SASEGT. The data stem from a study of T cells in Graves' hyperthyroidism and ophthalmopathy. Diagnoses were made from clinical symptoms, serum measures (thyroxine and TRAb), thyroid ultrasound and orbital computed tomography.

Specimen: blood. The receptor comes from a woman aged 40 to 50 with Graves' hyperthyroidism. The chain links TRBV6-1 to TRBJ1-5, with D uncertain. CDR3 sequence reads: CASSSGPARGQPQHF. Here the CDR3 DNA reads TGTGCCAGCAGCTCCGGGCCGGCACGGGGTCAGCCCCAGCATTTT.